The 32 T cell receptor beta chains below were found in one sample sequenced in a study of radiotherapy plus CTLA-4 blockade in lung cancer listed by TCRdb under 2018. Library method: the immunoSEQ multiplex PCR assay. TCRdb re-hosts the immuneACCESS table, in-frame sequences only. Its copies lack some clones; in the studies checked, an unresolved V gene accounts for under half of them, and the cause for the rest is not known. In this sample the table shows around 70,000 clones, roughly 76% of which occur a single time. The ten top clones hold more than 15% of the sample. Source: peripheral blood, taken from a patient treated with radiotherapy plus ipilimumab. These receptor sequences come from a human donor with non-small cell lung cancer whose response to radiotherapy plus ipilimumab could not be evaluated. Some clones in this sample may be carry-over from other donors' samples.

This chain joins TRBV5-6 and TRBJ2-1, with TRBD2 matching over 9 bases. The germline CDR1 and CDR2 sequences are SGHDT and YYEEEE. The CDR3 loop spans 14 amino acids. V lost 0 bases to trimming and J lost 8 bases; unmatched junction nucleotides: 3. CDR3 amino acids: CASSLGGGADEQFF. The CDR3 DNA sequence: TGTGCCAGCAGCTTGGGCGGGGGGGCTGATGAGCAGTTCTTC.

This chain joins TRBV6-6 and TRBJ2-5, with 7 bases that match TRBD1. Matching the DNA end better, TRBJ2-7 makes the J call doubtful. This CDR3 has 13 amino acids. Germline CDR1 MNHNY, CDR2 SVGAGI (reference sequence). The DNA for the CDR3 is TGTGCCAGCAGGGATAGGGGGCCGTACGAGCAGTACTTC. Translating gives CASRDRGPYEQYF.

V is TRBV6-5 and J is TRBJ1-2; 9 positions match TRBD1. The germline gives CDR1 MNHEY, CDR2 SVGAGI. Losses at the gene ends were 7 bases for V and 7 bases for J; bases not matched to a gene: 4. This CDR3 has 12 residues. The CDR3 is CASKQGAVGYTF. Here the CDR3 DNA reads TGTGCCAGCAAACAGGGGGCGGTTGGCTACACCTTC.

Details on this clone: Other DNA sequences in the same sample also yield this CDR3. V gene TRBV5-1 combines with J gene TRBJ2-5; 11 positions agree with TRBD2. The CDR3 runs to 16 residues. Losses at the gene ends were 0 bases for V and 1 base for J; bases not matched to a gene: 2. Germline CDR1 reads SGHRS; CDR2 reads YFSETQ. The DNA of the CDR3 is TGCGCCAGCAGCTTGGGGCTAGCGGGGGGCCAAGAGACCCAGTACTTC. Encoded protein: CASSLGLAGGQETQYF.

The chain joins TRBV30 to TRBJ1-2, with D uncertain. The CDR3 is made up of 13 amino acids. Germline-derived CDR1 and CDR2 are GTSNPN and SVGIG (reference sequence). V shed 0 bases and J shed 5 bases, with 10 bases lying between them. The CDR3 protein is CAWSVEAEYGYTF. CDR3 bases: TGTGCCTGGAGTGTCGAGGCAGAATATGGCTACACCTTC. Filled out from reference TRBV30 and TRBJ1-2, the complete variable domain reads SQTIHQWPATLVQPVGSPLSLECTVEGTSNPNLYWYRQAAGRGLQLLFYSVGIGQISSEVPQNLSASRPQDRQFILSSKKLLLSDSGFYLCAWSVEAEYGYTFGSGTRLTVV.

The chain has TRBV4-2 and TRBJ2-3, with 13 bases that match TRBD2. Germline trimming cut 4 bases from V and 3 bases from J; bases unmatched to any gene: 1. This CDR3 region has 15 residues. Per germline, CDR1 LGHNA and CDR2 YNFKEQ. The CDR3: CASSPGLAGTDTQYF. CDR3 nucleotides: TGTGCCAGCAGCCCGGGACTAGCGGGGACAGATACGCAGTATTTT.

CDR3 sequence: CASSLRRNTGELFF. CDR3 nucleotide sequence: TGTGCCAGCAGCTTACGGAGGAACACCGGGGAGCTGTTTTTT. This chain links TRBV7-2 with TRBJ2-2; D remains ambiguous. Trimming cost V 2 bases and J 1 base, with 5 bases left between them. This CDR3 is built from 14 residues. Germline CDR1 SGHTA, CDR2 FQGNSA. Looking up the rest from reference TRBV7-2 and TRBJ2-2 gives the full variable domain: GAGVSQSPSNKVTEKGKDVELRCDPISGHTALYWYRQSLGQGLEFLIYFQGNSAPDKSGLPSDRFSAERTGGSVSTLTIQRTQQEDSAVYLCASSLRRNTGELFFGEGSRLTVL.

V and J are TRBV15 and TRBJ2-3; 9 nucleotides align to TRBD2. The CDR3 covers 16 residues. The germline CDR1 and CDR2 sequences are LNHNV and YYDKDF (reference sequence). The trim removed 0 bases at V and 4 bases at J, leaving 5 bases unmatched. The DNA of the CDR3 is TGTGCCACCAGCAGAGAACGGAGACTAGCGGCAGATACGCAGTATTTT. Residues: CATSRERRLAADTQYF.

CDR3 in DNA: TGTGCCAGCAGCGTGCTGGGACAGGTTAACAATGAGCAGTTCTTC. Residues: CASSVLGQVNNEQFF. The chain links TRBV9 to TRBJ2-1, with 8 positions matching TRBD1. This CDR3 has 15 amino acids. V dropped 2 bases and J dropped 5; count of bases not matched to a gene: 6. Germline V gene lookup returns CDR1 SGDLS and CDR2 YYNGEE.

V and J are TRBV5-1 and TRBJ1-2, with D possibly matching TRBD1 (5 bases). Germline CDR1 and CDR2: SGHRS and YFSETQ. V was trimmed by 4 bases and J by 1 base, leaving 8 bases between them. CDR3 length: 13 amino acids. This CDR3 is CASSETVNYGYTF. The CDR3 DNA is TGCGCCAGCAGCGAGACAGTTAACTATGGCTACACCTTC. Supplemented by reference TRBV5-1 and TRBJ1-2, the full variable domain reads KAGVTQTPRYLIKTRGQQVTLSCSPISGHRSVSWYQQTPGQGLQFLFEYFSETQRNKGNFPGRFSGRQFSNSRSEMNVSTLELGDSALYLCASSETVNYGYTFGSGTRLTVV.

The chain recombines TRBV6-1 with TRBJ1-6, with D perhaps TRBD1 (6 bases). Germline V gene data show CDR1 as MNHNS and CDR2 as SASEGT. The CDR3 runs to 16 residues. The V end was cut by 4 bases, the J end by 5 bases, with 15 bases between. The DNA for the CDR3 is TGTGCCAGCAGTGGGCCCCAGGGGTGGAATAATTCACCCCTCCACTTT. Encoded protein: CASSGPQGWNNSPLHF.

This clone was counted a few times. This rearrangement joins TRBV20-1 to TRBJ1-2; tentative D call: TRBD1 (6 bases). The V gene's germline CDR1 is DFQATT and CDR2 SNEGSKA (reference sequence). This CDR3 has 11 amino acids. Deletions cut 6 bases from V and 14 bases from J, with 19 bases between. CDR3 coding DNA: TGCAGTGCGGACCAACTGGGGGCTTTTACCTTC. Translation gives CSADQLGAFTF.

This clone appeared once. The gene calls are TRBV28 and TRBJ1-4; 10 nucleotides line up with TRBD1. Per germline, CDR1 MDHEN and CDR2 SYDVKM. This CDR3 is built from 15 residues. V was pared by 2 bases and J by 7 bases, with 4 bases of the junction left unmatched. The CDR3 DNA sequence: TGTGCCAGCAGTTTAGGGGGACAGGGGTTTGAAAAACTGTTTTTT. The encoded protein is CASSLGGQGFEKLFF.

V is TRBV5-1 and J is TRBJ1-4; a possible D gene is TRBD1 (5 bases). Trimming shortened V by 2 bases and J by 6 bases, and 11 bases separated the two germline ends. The CDR3 is 14 residues long. CDR1 and CDR2 from the germline V gene are SGHRS and YFSETQ. CDR3 protein: CASSLGAADEKLFF. In nucleotides, the CDR3 is TGCGCCAGCAGCTTAGGGGCGGCCGATGAAAAACTGTTTTTT.

V usage is TRBV28 and J usage is TRBJ1-5; D possibly corresponds to TRBD1 (5 bases). Germline CDR1 is MDHEN and CDR2 is SYDVKM. Trimming removed 5 bases at V and 3 bases at J, with 11 bases between. This CDR3 has 14 residues. The CDR3 protein is CASSQGPPNQPQHF. The DNA of the CDR3 is TGTGCCAGCAGTCAGGGTCCCCCCAATCAGCCCCAGCATTTT. The complete variable domain, with remaining parts taken from reference TRBV28 and TRBJ1-5, reads DVKVTQSSRYLVKRTGEKVFLECVQDMDHENMFWYRQDPGLGLRLIYFSYDVKMKEKGDIPEGYSVSREKKERFSLILESASTNQTSMYLCASSQGPPNQPQHFGDGTRLSIL.

This clone was counted a few times. This rearrangement joins TRBV18 to TRBJ1-4, with TRBD1 as a possible D gene (5 bases). The CDR3 consists of 13 residues. V lost 3 bases, J lost 10 bases, and 12 bases lay in between. From germline, CDR1 is KGHSH and CDR2 LQKENI. CDR3 DNA sequence: TGTGCCAGCTCACCTGACAGTTACGGAAAACTGTTTTTT. Translating gives CASSPDSYGKLFF.

This clone was counted a single time. The chain joins TRBV6-5 to TRBJ2-7; D uncertain. With 10 bases removed from V and 7 bases from J, the gap between germline ends came to 14 bases. This CDR3 region has 11 residues. The germline gives CDR1 MNHEY, CDR2 SVGAGI. In DNA form, the CDR3 reads TGTGCCACGTCGGCCGGAGTAGAGCAGTACTTC. It is translated as CATSAGVEQYF.

The chain couples TRBV5-1 to TRBJ1-4; D is unresolved. Trimming took off 0 bases at V and 8 bases at J, with 11 bases between the two ends. The germline CDR1 and CDR2 sequences are SGHRS and YFSETQ. The CDR3 is 14 amino acids. The CDR3 sequence: CASSLGRAREKLFF. The DNA of the CDR3 is TGCGCCAGCAGCTTGGGGCGGGCTCGGGAAAAACTGTTTTTT.

This clone was counted once. This chain links TRBV29-1 with TRBJ1-4; the D is unclear. Germline assignment: CDR1 SQVTM and CDR2 ANQGSEA. V lost 0 bases to trimming and J lost 7 bases, with 6 bases between them. CDR3 length: 12 residues. The chain's CDR3 is CSVEDRGEKLFF. CDR3 in DNA: TGCAGCGTTGAAGATCGGGGTGAAAAACTGTTTTTT.

This clone was observed a single time. Other DNA sequences in this sample translate to the same CDR3. This sequence joins TRBV15 and TRBJ1-6; perhaps TRBD1 as D (6 bases). Germline CDR1 LNHNV, CDR2 YYDKDF (reference sequence). The CDR3 is 15 amino acids. V lost 4 bases and J 7 bases, leaving 14 bases between the germline ends. CDR3 nucleotide sequence: TGTGCCACCAGCAAAAACAGGGTGCGCAATTCACCCCTCCACTTT. Protein sequence: CATSKNRVRNSPLHF.

V is TRBV2 and J is TRBJ2-7, with D possibly being TRBD2 (5 bases). The germline V and J ends were trimmed by 4 bases and 3 bases, with 19 bases remaining between them. Germline values: CDR1 SNHLY, CDR2 FYNNEI. The CDR3 has 16 amino acids. The CDR3 sequence: CASSGGTPPDYYEQYF. CDR3 sequence (DNA): TGTGCCAGCAGTGGAGGCACTCCGCCCGACTACTACGAGCAGTACTTC.

This chain connects TRBV30 to TRBJ2-3; a weak D match, TRBD1 (7 bases). The CDR3 loop spans 12 amino acids. Germline assignment: CDR1 GTSNPN and CDR2 SVGIG (reference sequence). The V and J ends lost 8 bases and 5 bases respectively, with 14 bases between them. The CDR3 DNA is TGTGCCCCAGGGGGGAAGAAAGATACGCAGTATTTT. It translates to CAPGGKKDTQYF.

The chain joins TRBV18 to TRBJ2-5; weak D call: TRBD1 (6 bases). The germline V gene has CDR1 KGHSH and CDR2 LQKENI. Trimming removed 2 bases from V and 3 bases from J, with 7 bases in between. The CDR3 is made up of 13 amino acids. The DNA for the CDR3 is TGTGCCAGCTCACCAGGGGGCGAAGAGACCCAGTACTTC. Its protein product is CASSPGGEETQYF.

This chain connects TRBV2 to TRBJ2-7, with 9 bases aligning to TRBD1. V lost 6 bases, J lost 5 bases, and 8 bases stayed unmatched. The CDR3 length is 14 residues. Germline V gives CDR1 SNHLY, CDR2 FYNNEI. Written as DNA, the CDR3 is TGTGCCAGCAGCCCGTCGGGACAGGGCGACGAGCAGTACTTC. The encoded protein is CASSPSGQGDEQYF.

The sample holds a few counts of this clone. The chain couples TRBV7-9 to TRBJ1-4; D is undetermined. Trimming stripped 5 bases from V and 6 bases from J, with 13 bases between. Germline-derived CDR1 and CDR2 are SEHNR and FQNEAQ (reference sequence). The length of the CDR3 is 14 residues. The CDR3: CASSDRVFDEKLFF. CDR3 DNA sequence: TGTGCCAGCAGCGACCGGGTCTTCGATGAAAAACTGTTTTTT.

The J gene is TRBJ1-2, the V gene TRBV28; 12 bases are a match to TRBD1. There are 16 residues in the CDR3. Unmatched junction bases numbered 11, after V lost 4 bases and J lost 8 bases. Germline V gene lookup returns CDR1 MDHEN and CDR2 SYDVKM. The CDR3 spells CASSSWAGQGARGYTF. The CDR3, as DNA: TGTGCCAGCAGTTCCTGGGCGGGACAGGGGGCGCGGGGCTACACCTTC.

This clone was observed a handful of times. The V gene is TRBV5-1, the J gene TRBJ2-5; 8 bases are shared with TRBD2. The CDR3 sequence is 15 residues long. J gave up 2 bases and V 0 bases, and 3 bases lay outside the gene matches. Germline-derived CDR1 and CDR2 are SGHRS and YFSETQ. CDR3 residues: CASSLGTSGQETQYF. The CDR3 DNA is TGCGCCAGCAGCTTGGGAACTAGCGGACAAGAGACCCAGTACTTC.

V gene TRBV5-6 combines with J gene TRBJ1-5, with D possibly TRBD1 on 6 matching bases. The CDR3 length is 15 residues. Per germline, CDR1 SGHDT and CDR2 YYEEEE. V was pared by 0 bases and J by 4 bases, with 11 bases between. The CDR3, as DNA: TGTGCCAGCAGCTTGGGGCAGGGGATTAATCAGCCCCAGCATTTT. Translation: CASSLGQGINQPQHF.

The chain combines TRBV28 with TRBJ1-2, with D possibly TRBD1 on 6 matching bases. Looked up from germline, CDR1 is MDHEN and CDR2 is SYDVKM. The CDR3 spans 13 residues. V lost 6 bases to trimming and J lost 6 bases, with 14 bases between them. This CDR3 is CASSPPGAHGYTF. The CDR3 region has the DNA TGTGCCAGCAGCCCTCCAGGGGCCCATGGCTACACCTTC.

The chain carries TRBV7-2 and TRBJ2-7; 11 bases are a match to TRBD1. The CDR3 runs 15 residues. CDR1 and CDR2 from the germline V gene are SGHTA and FQGNSA. V lost 4 bases and J lost 0; bases outside the gene matches: 2. This CDR3 reads CASSYGTGGSYEQYF. CDR3 DNA: TGTGCCAGCAGCTATGGGACAGGGGGCTCCTACGAGCAGTACTTC.

This clone was seen a single time. The chain is built from TRBV30 and TRBJ2-5, with 9 bases identical to TRBD1. Trimming took 2 bases from V and 11 from J; bases not matched to a gene: 6. The CDR3 loop spans 12 amino acids. CDR1 is GTSNPN, CDR2 SVGIG, per germline (reference sequence). The CDR3 protein is CAWSRDRVEQYF. CDR3 nucleotides: TGTGCCTGGAGTCGGGACAGGGTTGAGCAGTACTTC.

The J gene is TRBJ2-7, the V gene TRBV4-1; 7 nucleotides line up with TRBD2. The CDR3 contains 15 residues. V was clipped by 2 bases and J by 6 bases; unmatched bases: 10. Germline values: CDR1 MGHRA, CDR2 YSYEKL. DNA for the CDR3: TGCGCCAGCAGCCAAAGAGGCGGGGGACGTTCCGAGCAGTACTTC. It is translated as CASSQRGGGRSEQYF.